This entry lists 10 T cell receptor beta chains sequenced from one sample in a study of T cells in Graves' hyperthyroidism and ophthalmopathy. Using RNA transcripts as the source, TCR beta CDR3 regions were amplified. Carried out on the TCR CDR3, a first-round RT-PCR used the HTBI primer set. TCRdb reprocessed the multiplex PCR reads via MiXCR and lists one record per CDR3 protein. The data hold hundreds of thousands of distinct CDR3 sequences, with less than 30% observed a single time. The material sequenced was blood. The source is a man aged 40-55 years with Graves' hyperthyroidism that later progressed to Graves' ophthalmopathy.

V is TRBV11-2 and J is TRBJ2-6; the match to TRBD1 covers 12 bases. The length of the CDR3 is 19 residues. Trimming at V came to 5 bases and at J to 1 base, leaving 9 bases not matched to a gene. Germline V gene lookup returns CDR1 SGHAT and CDR2 FQNNGV. CDR3 sequence (DNA): TGTGCCAGCAGCCCCGGGACAGGGGGCGGGGGTTCTGGGGCCAACGTCCTGACTTTC. Translated, it gives CASSPGTGGGGSGANVLTF.

This clonotype was detected many times. The chain has TRBV12-3 or TRBV12-4 and TRBJ1-1, with D maybe TRBD1 (6 bases). V was pared by 7 bases and J by 1 base, with 16 bases between. The CDR3 sequence is 15 residues long. CDR3 bases: TGTGCCAGCAAAAGTTTTGAGGGACAGAACACTGAAGCTTTCTTT. Translation gives CASKSFEGQNTEAFF.

The chain employs TRBV27 and TRBJ1-2, with D possibly matching TRBD1 (6 bases). Germline V gene data show CDR1 as MNHEY and CDR2 as SMNVEV (reference sequence). The CDR3 runs 15 residues. V lost 4 bases to trimming and J lost 2 bases, with 14 bases between them. Written as DNA, the CDR3 is TGTGCCAGCAGTTCCCTGACGGGGGCAAACTATGGCTACACCTTC. It encodes CASSSLTGANYGYTF.

This chain uses TRBV6-5 with TRBJ2-5; D gene ambiguous. Germline CDR1 and CDR2: MNHEY and SVGAGI. V lost 3 bases and J 2 bases, leaving 13 bases between the germline ends. The CDR3 is 15 amino acids. Written as DNA, the CDR3 is TGTGCCAGCAGTTATAATGCCAGGTCTCAAGAGACCCAGTACTTC. Translated: CASSYNARSQETQYF.

In this sample, this clonotype turned up many times. The rearrangement links TRBV7-8 to TRBJ1-1, with 7 bases matching TRBD1. Per the germline V gene, CDR1 is SGHVS and CDR2 is FQNEAQ. Unmatched junction bases numbered 9, after V lost 4 bases and J lost 4 bases. CDR3 length: 15 amino acids. The CDR3 spells CASSWGQNLPTEAFF. In DNA form, the CDR3 reads TGTGCCAGCAGCTGGGGACAGAACCTACCCACTGAAGCTTTCTTT.

This clonotype appeared many times. V is TRBV11-2 and J is TRBJ2-2; 11 bases align to TRBD1. CDR1 is SGHAT, CDR2 FQNNGV, per germline. The CDR3 covers 15 residues. V was clipped by 1 base and J by 7 bases; unmatched bases: 2. The CDR3 DNA reads as TGTGCCAGCAGCTTAGGGACAGGGGGCTTCGGGGAGCTGTTTTTT. Translated, it gives CASSLGTGGFGELFF.

In this sample, this clonotype turned up many times. The chain employs TRBV7-4 and TRBJ2-7, with D tentatively TRBD1 or TRBD2 (5 bases each). With 2 bases removed from V and 6 bases from J, the gap between germline ends came to 20 bases. The CDR3 runs 16 residues. CDR1 is SGHVT, CDR2 SQSDAQ, per germline. The CDR3 region is CASSLREGIGSSEQYF. For the CDR3, the DNA is TGTGCCAGCAGCTTAAGAGAGGGGATTGGATCTTCCGAGCAGTACTTC.

This clonotype showed up many times. The chain links TRBV6-4 to TRBJ2-3, with TRBD2 as a possible D gene (6 bases). CDR3 length equals 16 residues. CDR1 is MRHNA, CDR2 SNTAGT, per germline. V gave up 5 bases and J gave up 0 bases, with 15 bases separating them. The CDR3 sequence: CASSTLASASTDTQYF. DNA of the CDR3: TGTGCCAGCAGTACTCTAGCGTCGGCTAGCACAGATACGCAGTATTTT.

The CDR3 loop is CASSERMSAGEQYF. CDR3 in DNA: TGTGCCAGCAGTGAACGGATGTCTGCGGGCGAGCAGTACTTC. This chain uses TRBV2 with TRBJ2-7; a possible D gene is TRBD2 (5 bases). Germline lookup yields CDR1 SNHLY and CDR2 FYNNEI. The CDR3 spans 14 residues. V lost 2 bases and J 6 bases, leaving 14 bases between the germline ends.

This clonotype was counted many times. The V gene is TRBV6-5, the J gene TRBJ1-2; tentative D call: TRBD1 (5 bases). Trimming removed 4 bases at V and 2 bases at J, with 5 bases between. The germline gives CDR1 MNHEY, CDR2 SVGAGI. The CDR3 is 12 amino acids. The CDR3 sequence is CASSWDNYGYTF. DNA of the CDR3: TGTGCCAGCAGTTGGGACAACTATGGCTACACCTTC.